What follows describes a single TCR beta chain. Its antigen is undetermined. Original handling: Junction-only immunoSEQ sequences carried no quality scores, so filtering differed. Clones were sequenced by immunoSEQ multiplex PCR, and TCRdb holds only the in-frame ones, with some missing. The V and J calls and the clone size are those of that table, but D and trimming were determined from the DNA. The profile shows roughly 600,000 clones, more than 95% of them singletons. CD8 cells classed as naive were CD45RO-negative and positively selected for CCR7, excluding terminally differentiated effector memory CD45RA+ cells. This specimen comes from a study of shared clonotypes between healthy human individuals. The study, taken as a whole, reports: Clonotypes that were shared across a few donors made up around 4.6% of naive CD4 clonotypes. Relative to clonotypes present in all four donors, those not shared had lower generation probabilities. Researchers sampled blood only, noting tissue repertoires likely differ.

The receptor comes from a young man in good health. Sequencing was carried out using naive CD8+ T cells sorted from blood.

The CDR3: CASSQPTGWSYTF. Written as DNA, the CDR3 is TGTGCCAGCAGTCAACCGACAGGTTGGAGCTACACCTTC. The chain joins TRBV6-6 to TRBJ1-2, with D perhaps matching TRBD1 (6 bases). V gave up 5 bases and J gave up 9 bases, with 16 bases separating them. This CDR3 is 13 amino acids long. In germline, CDR1 is MNHNY, CDR2 SVGAGI (reference sequence).